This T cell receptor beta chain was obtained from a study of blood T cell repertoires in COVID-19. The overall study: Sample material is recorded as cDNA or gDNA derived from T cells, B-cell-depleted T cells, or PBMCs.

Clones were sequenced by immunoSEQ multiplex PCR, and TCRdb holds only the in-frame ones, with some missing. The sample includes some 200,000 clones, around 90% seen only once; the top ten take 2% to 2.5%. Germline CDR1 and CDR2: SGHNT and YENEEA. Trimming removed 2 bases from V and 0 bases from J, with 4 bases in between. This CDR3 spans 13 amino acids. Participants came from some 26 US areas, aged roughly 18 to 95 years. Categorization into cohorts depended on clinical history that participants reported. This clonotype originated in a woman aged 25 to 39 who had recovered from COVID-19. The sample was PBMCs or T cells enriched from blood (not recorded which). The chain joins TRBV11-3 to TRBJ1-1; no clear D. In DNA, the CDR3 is TGTGCCAGCAGCTTAAGCATGAACACTGAAGCTTTCTTT. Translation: CASSLSMNTEAFF.